Following are 4 T cell receptor beta chains from one sample sequenced in a study of T cells after yellow fever vaccination. One entry per CDR3 protein results from TCRdb running MiXCR on the 5' RACE reads. The table records 200,000 to 300,000 distinct CDR3 sequences, over 10% of them present only once. Sequencing was performed on CD4+ T cells sorted from PBMCs, taken 45 days after the yellow fever booster vaccination. These receptors all stem from a young man who received the YFV17D yellow fever vaccine.

A few counts support this clonotype. The chain links TRBV12-3 or TRBV12-4 to TRBJ2-1, with D unclear. The CDR3 is 15 residues long. The germline V and J ends were trimmed by 2 bases and 0 bases, with 8 bases remaining between them. CDR3 amino acids: CASSLLASSYNEQFF. CDR3 DNA sequence: TGTGCCAGCAGTTTACTGGCAAGCTCCTACAATGAGCAGTTCTTC.

The rearrangement links TRBV27 to TRBJ2-1; 10 nucleotides line up with TRBD2. This CDR3 is 16 amino acids long. Germline CDR1 and CDR2: MNHEY and SMNVEV (reference sequence). The trim removed 0 bases at V and 6 bases at J, leaving 5 bases unmatched. CDR3 sequence reads: CASSLSRLAGVNEQFF. In nucleotides, the CDR3 is TGTGCCAGCAGTTTATCTCGTCTAGCGGGAGTCAATGAGCAGTTCTTC.

This clonotype was seen only a few times. The chain has TRBV20-1 and TRBJ2-3; 15 nucleotides match TRBD2. The CDR3 sequence is 16 residues long. The trim removed 6 bases at V and 4 bases at J, leaving 8 bases unmatched. Germline-derived CDR1 and CDR2 are DFQATT and SNEGSKA (reference sequence). The CDR3 DNA reads as TGCAGTGCGGCCGGGACTAGCGGGAGGTTGGCAGATACGCAGTATTTT. Translated, it gives CSAAGTSGRLADTQYF.

The rearrangement joins TRBV25-1 to TRBJ2-5, with D unresolved. The ends were cut back, 3 bases at V and 1 base at J, with 12 bases in the middle. Germline loops: CDR1 MGHDK, CDR2 SYGVNS. This CDR3 region has 15 residues. The CDR3 is CASSDYNSRQETQYF. DNA for the CDR3: TGTGCCAGCAGTGATTACAACTCCCGCCAAGAGACCCAGTACTTC. Variable domain in full (rest from reference TRBV25-1 and TRBJ2-5): EADIYQTPRYLVIGTGKKITLECSQTMGHDKMYWYQQDPGMELHLIHYSYGVNSTEKGDLSSESTVSRIRTEHFPLTLESARPSHTSQYLCASSDYNSRQETQYFGPGTRLLVL.